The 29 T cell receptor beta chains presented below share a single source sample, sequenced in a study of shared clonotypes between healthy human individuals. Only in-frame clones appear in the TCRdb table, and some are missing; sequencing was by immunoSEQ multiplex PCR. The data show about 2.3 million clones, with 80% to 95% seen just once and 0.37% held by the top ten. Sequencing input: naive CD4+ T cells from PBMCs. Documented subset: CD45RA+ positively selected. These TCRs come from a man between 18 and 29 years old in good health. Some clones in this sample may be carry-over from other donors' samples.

The CDR3 protein is CASSVVNQETQYF. CDR3 in DNA: TGTGCCAGCTCTGTTGTGAACCAAGAGACCCAGTACTTC. The chain carries TRBV18 and TRBJ2-5; D unclear. With 6 bases removed from V and 0 bases from J, the gap between germline ends came to 8 bases. Germline CDR1 KGHSH, CDR2 LQKENI. The CDR3 has 13 amino acids.

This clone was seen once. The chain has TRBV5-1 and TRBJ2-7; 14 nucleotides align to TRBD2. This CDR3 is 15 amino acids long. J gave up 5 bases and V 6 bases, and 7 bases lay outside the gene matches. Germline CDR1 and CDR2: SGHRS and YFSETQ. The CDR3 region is CASTLTSGRVDEQYF. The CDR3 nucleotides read TGCGCCAGCACCCTGACTAGCGGGAGGGTCGACGAGCAGTACTTC. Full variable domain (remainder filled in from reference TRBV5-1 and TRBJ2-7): KAGVTQTPRYLIKTRGQQVTLSCSPISGHRSVSWYQQTPGQGLQFLFEYFSETQRNKGNFPGRFSGRQFSNSRSEMNVSTLELGDSALYLCASTLTSGRVDEQYFGPGTRLTVT.

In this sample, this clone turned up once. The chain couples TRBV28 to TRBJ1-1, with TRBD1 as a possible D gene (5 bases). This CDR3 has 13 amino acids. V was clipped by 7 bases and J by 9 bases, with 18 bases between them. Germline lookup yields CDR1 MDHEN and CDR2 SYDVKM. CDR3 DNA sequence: TGTGCCAGCATCCGCGGGGCTCCGTGGAAAGCTTTCTTT. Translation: CASIRGAPWKAFF.

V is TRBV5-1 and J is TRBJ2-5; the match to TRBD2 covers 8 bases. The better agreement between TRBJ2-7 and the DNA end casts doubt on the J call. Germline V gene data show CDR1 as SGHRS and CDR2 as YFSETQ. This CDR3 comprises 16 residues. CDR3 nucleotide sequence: TGCGCCAGCAGCTTGGCGCCTAGCGGGCAGTCCTACGAGCAGTACTTC. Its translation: CASSLAPSGQSYEQYF.

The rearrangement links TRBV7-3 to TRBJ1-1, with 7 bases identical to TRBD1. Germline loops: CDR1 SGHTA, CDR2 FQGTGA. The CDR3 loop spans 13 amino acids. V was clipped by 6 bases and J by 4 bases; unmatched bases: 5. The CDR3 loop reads CASSPQGITEAFF. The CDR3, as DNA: TGTGCCAGCAGTCCACAGGGGATCACTGAAGCTTTCTTT.

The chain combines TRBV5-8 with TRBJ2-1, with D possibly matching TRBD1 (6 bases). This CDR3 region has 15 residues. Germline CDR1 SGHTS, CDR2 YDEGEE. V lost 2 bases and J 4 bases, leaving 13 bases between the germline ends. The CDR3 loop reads CASSLNRALYNEQFF. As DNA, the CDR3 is TGTGCCAGCAGCTTAAACAGGGCTTTGTACAATGAGCAGTTCTTC.

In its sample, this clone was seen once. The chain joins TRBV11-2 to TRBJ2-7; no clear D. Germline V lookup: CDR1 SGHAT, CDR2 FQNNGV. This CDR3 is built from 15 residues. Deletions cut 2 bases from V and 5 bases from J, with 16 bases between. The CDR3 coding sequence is TGTGCCAGCAGCTTATCCCCGCACCGAGCCAACGAGCAGTACTTC. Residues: CASSLSPHRANEQYF.

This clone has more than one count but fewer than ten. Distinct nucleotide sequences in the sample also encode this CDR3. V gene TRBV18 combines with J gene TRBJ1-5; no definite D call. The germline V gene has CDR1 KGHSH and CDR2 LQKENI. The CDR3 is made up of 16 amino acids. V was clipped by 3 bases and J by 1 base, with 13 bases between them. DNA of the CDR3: TGTGCCAGCTCACCGGGTTTATTCGACAGCAATCAGCCCCAGCATTTT. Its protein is CASSPGLFDSNQPQHF.

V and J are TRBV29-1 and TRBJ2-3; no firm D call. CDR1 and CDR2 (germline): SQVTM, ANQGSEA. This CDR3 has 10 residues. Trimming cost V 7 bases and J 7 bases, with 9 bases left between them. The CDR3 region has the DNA TGCAGCGGGCTAGGGTATACGCAGTATTTT. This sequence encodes CSGLGYTQYF.

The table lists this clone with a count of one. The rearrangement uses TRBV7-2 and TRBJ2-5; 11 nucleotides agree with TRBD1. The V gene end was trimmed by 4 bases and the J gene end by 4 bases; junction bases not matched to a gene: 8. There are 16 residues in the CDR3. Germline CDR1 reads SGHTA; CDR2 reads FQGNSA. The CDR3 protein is CASSSRTGGWGETQYF. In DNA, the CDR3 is TGTGCCAGCAGCTCCAGGACAGGGGGCTGGGGAGAGACCCAGTACTTC. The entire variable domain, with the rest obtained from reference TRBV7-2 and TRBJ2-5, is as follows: GAGVSQSPSNKVTEKGKDVELRCDPISGHTALYWYRQSLGQGLEFLIYFQGNSAPDKSGLPSDRFSAERTGGSVSTLTIQRTQQEDSAVYLCASSSRTGGWGETQYFGPGTRLLVL.

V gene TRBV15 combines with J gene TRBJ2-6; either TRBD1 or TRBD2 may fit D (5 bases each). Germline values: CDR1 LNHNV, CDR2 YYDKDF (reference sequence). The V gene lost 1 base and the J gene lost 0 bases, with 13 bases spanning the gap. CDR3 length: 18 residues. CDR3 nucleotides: TGTGCCACCAGCAGAGCTGGGACGGCAAGCTCTGGGGCCAACGTCCTGACTTTC. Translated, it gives CATSRAGTASSGANVLTF. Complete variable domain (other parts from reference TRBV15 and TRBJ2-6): DAMVIQNPRYQVTQFGKPVTLSCSQTLNHNVMYWYQQKSSQAPKLLFHYYDKDFNNEADTPDNFQSRRPNTSFCFLDIRSPGLGDTAMYLCATSRAGTASSGANVLTFGAGSRLTVL.

CDR3 residues: CASRRDGSSGNTIYF. CDR3 DNA sequence: TGTGCCAGCAGACGTGACGGGAGCTCTGGAAACACCATATATTTT. The V and J genes are TRBV6-5 and TRBJ1-3; no reliable D call. The CDR3 consists of 15 residues. In germline, CDR1 is MNHEY, CDR2 SVGAGI. Trimming took 6 bases from V and 0 from J, leaving 12 bases between them.

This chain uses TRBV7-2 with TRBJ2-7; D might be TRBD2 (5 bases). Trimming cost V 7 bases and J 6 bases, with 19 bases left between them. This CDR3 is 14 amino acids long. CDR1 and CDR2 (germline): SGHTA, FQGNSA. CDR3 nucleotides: TGTGCCAGCACCCGATCCGGGAATCAGGTCGAGCAGTACTTC. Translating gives CASTRSGNQVEQYF.

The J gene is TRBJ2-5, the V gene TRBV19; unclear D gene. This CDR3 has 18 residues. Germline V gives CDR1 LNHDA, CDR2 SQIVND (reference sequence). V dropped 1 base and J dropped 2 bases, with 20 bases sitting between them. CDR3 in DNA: TGTGCCAGTAGTATAGGGTTTGTGATGTCTCCAACACAAGAGACCCAGTACTTC. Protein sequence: CASSIGFVMSPTQETQYF.

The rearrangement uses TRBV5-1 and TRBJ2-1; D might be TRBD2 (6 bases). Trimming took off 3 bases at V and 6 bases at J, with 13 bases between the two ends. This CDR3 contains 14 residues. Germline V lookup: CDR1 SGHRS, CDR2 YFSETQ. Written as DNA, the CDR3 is TGCGCCAGCAGCTCGCTGACTAGTTCCAATGAGCAGTTCTTC. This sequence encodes CASSSLTSSNEQFF.

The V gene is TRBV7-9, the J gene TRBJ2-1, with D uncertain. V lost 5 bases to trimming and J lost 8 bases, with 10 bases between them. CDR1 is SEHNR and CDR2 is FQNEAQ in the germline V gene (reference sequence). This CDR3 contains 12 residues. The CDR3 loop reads CASSDITDEQFF. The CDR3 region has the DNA TGTGCCAGCAGCGACATTACGGATGAGCAGTTCTTC. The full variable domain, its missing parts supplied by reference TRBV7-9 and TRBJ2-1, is DTGVSQNPRHKITKRGQNVTFRCDPISEHNRLYWYRQTLGQGPEFLTYFQNEAQLEKSRLLSDRFSAERPKGSFSTLEIQRTEQGDSAMYLCASSDITDEQFFGPGTRLTVL.

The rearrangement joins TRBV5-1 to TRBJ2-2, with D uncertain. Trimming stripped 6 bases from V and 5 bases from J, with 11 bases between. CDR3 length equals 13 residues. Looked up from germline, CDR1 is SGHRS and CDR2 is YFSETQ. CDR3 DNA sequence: TGCGCCAGCAAGGTGGCGTTGACCGGGGAGCTGTTTTTT. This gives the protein CASKVALTGELFF. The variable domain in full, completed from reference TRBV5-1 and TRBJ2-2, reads KAGVTQTPRYLIKTRGQQVTLSCSPISGHRSVSWYQQTPGQGLQFLFEYFSETQRNKGNFPGRFSGRQFSNSRSEMNVSTLELGDSALYLCASKVALTGELFFGEGSRLTVL.

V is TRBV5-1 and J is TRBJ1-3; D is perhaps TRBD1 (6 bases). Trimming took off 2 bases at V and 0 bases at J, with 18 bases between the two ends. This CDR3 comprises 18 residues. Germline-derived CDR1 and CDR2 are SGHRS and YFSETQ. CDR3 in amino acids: CASSFTLLGQSSGNTIYF. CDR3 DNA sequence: TGCGCCAGCAGCTTCACACTTCTCGGACAGAGCTCTGGAAACACCATATATTTT.

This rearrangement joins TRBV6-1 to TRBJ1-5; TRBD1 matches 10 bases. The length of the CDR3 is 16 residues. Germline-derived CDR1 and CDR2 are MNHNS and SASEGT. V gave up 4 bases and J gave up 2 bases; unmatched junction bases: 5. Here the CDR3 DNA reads TGTGCCAGCAGTGTTTCGGGACAGGGGCGCAATCAGCCCCAGCATTTT. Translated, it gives CASSVSGQGRNQPQHF.

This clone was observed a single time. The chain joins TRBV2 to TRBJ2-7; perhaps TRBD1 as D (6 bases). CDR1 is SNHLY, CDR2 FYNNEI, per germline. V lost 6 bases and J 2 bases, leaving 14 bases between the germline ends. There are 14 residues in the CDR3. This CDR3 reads CASSKQGSTYEQYF. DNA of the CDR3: TGTGCCAGCAGCAAACAGGGTTCAACCTACGAGCAGTACTTC.

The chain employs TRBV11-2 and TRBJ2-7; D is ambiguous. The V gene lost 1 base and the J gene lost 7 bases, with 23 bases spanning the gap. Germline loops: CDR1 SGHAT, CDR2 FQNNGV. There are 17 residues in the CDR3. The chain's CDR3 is CASSLAPPRSLGWEQYF. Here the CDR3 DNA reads TGTGCCAGCAGCTTAGCACCCCCCCGTTCCCTCGGATGGGAGCAGTACTTC.

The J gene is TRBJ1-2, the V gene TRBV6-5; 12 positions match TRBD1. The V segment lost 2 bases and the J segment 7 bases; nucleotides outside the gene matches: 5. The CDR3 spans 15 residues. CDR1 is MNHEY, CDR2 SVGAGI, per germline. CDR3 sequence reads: CASSYRDRGRGGYTF. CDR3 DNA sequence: TGTGCCAGCAGTTACCGGGACAGGGGGCGTGGTGGCTACACCTTC.

The CDR3 protein is CASSSSGTASYEQYF. The CDR3 DNA is TGTGCCAGCAGTTCCTCCGGGACGGCCTCCTACGAGCAGTACTTC. The V call is TRBV28, the J call TRBJ2-7, with D perhaps assigned TRBD1 or TRBD2 (5 bases each). V was cut by 4 bases and J by 0 bases, with 13 bases left in between. Germline-derived CDR1 and CDR2 are MDHEN and SYDVKM. The CDR3 sequence is 15 residues long.

The CDR3, as DNA: TGTGCCAGCTCACGAAGGGGAGCCCTGTACAATGAGCAGTTCTTC. It codes for CASSRRGALYNEQFF. This chain joins TRBV5-4 and TRBJ2-1; D might be TRBD1 or TRBD2, each matching 5 bases. This CDR3 is 15 amino acids long. CDR1 SGHNT and CDR2 YYREEE come from the germline V gene (reference sequence). Deletions cut 7 bases from V and 4 bases from J, with 18 bases between.

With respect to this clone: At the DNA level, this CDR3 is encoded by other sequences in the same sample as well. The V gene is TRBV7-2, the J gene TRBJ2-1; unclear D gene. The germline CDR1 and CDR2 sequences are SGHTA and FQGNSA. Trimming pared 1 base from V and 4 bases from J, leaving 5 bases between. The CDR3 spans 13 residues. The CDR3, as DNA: TGTGCCAGCAGCTTAGGGCAGTACAATGAGCAGTTCTTC. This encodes CASSLGQYNEQFF.

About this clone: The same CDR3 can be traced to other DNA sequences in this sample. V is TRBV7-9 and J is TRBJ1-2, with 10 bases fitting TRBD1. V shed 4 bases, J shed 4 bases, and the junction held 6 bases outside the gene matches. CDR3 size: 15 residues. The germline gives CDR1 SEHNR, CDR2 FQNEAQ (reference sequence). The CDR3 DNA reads TGTGCCAGCAGCTCTGGACAGGGGGGAACCTATGGCTACACCTTC. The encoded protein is CASSSGQGGTYGYTF.

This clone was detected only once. The chain's CDR3 is CASSNRQGGGEKLFF. Written as DNA, the CDR3 is TGTGCCAGCAGCAATCGACAGGGTGGGGGGGAAAAACTGTTTTTT. The chain recombines TRBV9 with TRBJ1-4; 7 bases match TRBD1. V gave up 4 bases and J gave up 8 bases; unmatched junction bases: 11. From germline, CDR1 is SGDLS and CDR2 YYNGEE. The CDR3 runs to 15 residues.

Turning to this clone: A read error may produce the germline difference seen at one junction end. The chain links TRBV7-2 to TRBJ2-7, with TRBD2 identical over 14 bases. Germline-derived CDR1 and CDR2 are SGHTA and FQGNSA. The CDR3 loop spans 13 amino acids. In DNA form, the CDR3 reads TGTGCCAGCAGCTCATCGGGACTAGCGGGGGTTTGGTTC. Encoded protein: CASSSSGLAGVWF.

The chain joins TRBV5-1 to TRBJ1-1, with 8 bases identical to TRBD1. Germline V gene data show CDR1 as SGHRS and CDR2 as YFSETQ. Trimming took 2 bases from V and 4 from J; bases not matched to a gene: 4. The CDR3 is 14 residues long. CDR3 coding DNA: TGCGCCAGCAGCTTTGACAGGGGATTCACTGAAGCTTTCTTT. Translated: CASSFDRGFTEAFF. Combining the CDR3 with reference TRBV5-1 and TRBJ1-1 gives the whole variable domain KAGVTQTPRYLIKTRGQQVTLSCSPISGHRSVSWYQQTPGQGLQFLFEYFSETQRNKGNFPGRFSGRQFSNSRSEMNVSTLELGDSALYLCASSFDRGFTEAFFGQGTRLTVV.